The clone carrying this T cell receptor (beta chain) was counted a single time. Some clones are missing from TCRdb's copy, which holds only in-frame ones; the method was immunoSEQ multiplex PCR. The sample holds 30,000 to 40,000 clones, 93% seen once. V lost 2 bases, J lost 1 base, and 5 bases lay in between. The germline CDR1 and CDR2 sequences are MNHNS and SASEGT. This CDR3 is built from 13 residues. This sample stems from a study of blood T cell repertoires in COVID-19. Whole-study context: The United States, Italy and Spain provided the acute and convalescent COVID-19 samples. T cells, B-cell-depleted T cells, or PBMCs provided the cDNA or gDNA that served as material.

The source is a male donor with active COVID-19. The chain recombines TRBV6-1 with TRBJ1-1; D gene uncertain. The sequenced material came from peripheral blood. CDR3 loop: CASSESWNTEAFF. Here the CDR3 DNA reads TGTGCCAGCAGTGAATCGTGGAACACTGAAGCTTTCTTT.